This T cell receptor (beta chain) is drawn from a study of blood T cells in healthy people across ages. Then a second PCR, running roughly 7 to 11 cycles, was carried out with a sample-barcoded 5' primer and a J-beta primer mix. TCRdb recomputed calls from the 5' RACE reads with MiXCR, one row per CDR3 protein. The sample includes over 1.5 million distinct CDR3 sequences, roughly 49% seen only once; the top ten take around 2.1%. Donors were systemically healthy Caucasian individuals from Russia aged roughly 6 to 100 years. CDR3 length equals 13 residues. Germline-derived CDR1 and CDR2 are SQVTM and ANQGSEA. Trimming removed 2 bases from V and 2 bases from J, with 8 bases in between.

Source material: blood. The gene calls are TRBV29-1 and TRBJ2-3; D is unclear. The TCR sequence derives from a woman in her thirties or forties in good health. CDR3 nucleotide sequence: TGCAGCGTTGAAAGAGTCAACACAGATACGCAGTATTTT. It yields the protein CSVERVNTDTQYF.